What follows are 27 T cell receptor beta chains derived from one specimen sequenced in a study of cytomegalovirus exposure and HLA in healthy donors. PCR primers comprised 60 Vbeta and 13 Jbeta primers. Clones were sequenced by immunoSEQ multiplex PCR, and TCRdb holds only the in-frame ones, with some missing. The repertoire holds roughly 100,000 clones, with around four fifths as singletons. The specimen sequenced was PBMCs. Receptor source: a woman aged 40 to 50 in good health and CMV-seropositive.

The V call is TRBV5-6, the J call TRBJ1-2; D unresolved. Germline V gene data show CDR1 as SGHDT and CDR2 as YYEEEE. Trimming left V 4 bases short and J 5 bases short, with 9 bases between. The CDR3 is 12 amino acids. The CDR3 loop is CASSAGSYGYTF. CDR3 bases: TGTGCCAGCAGCGCCGGGTCGTATGGCTACACCTTC. Drawing the rest from reference TRBV5-6 and TRBJ1-2, the complete variable domain is DAGVTQSPTHLIKTRGQQVTLRCSPKSGHDTVSWYQQALGQGPQFIFQYYEEEERQRGNFPDRFSGHQFPNYSSELNVNALLLGDSALYLCASSAGSYGYTFGSGTRLTVV.

This clone was seen a few times. The J gene is TRBJ2-7, the V gene TRBV7-2; 8 nucleotides align to TRBD2. J was trimmed by 0 bases and V by 1 base; bases with no gene match: 2. Germline loops: CDR1 SGHTA, CDR2 FQGNSA. The CDR3 extends over 15 amino acids. DNA for the CDR3: TGTGCCAGCAGCTTAGAGCGGGGGAGCTCCTACGAGCAGTACTTC. Protein product: CASSLERGSSYEQYF.

The V call is TRBV7-9, the J call TRBJ2-3, with D maybe TRBD2 (5 bases). The V end was cut by 6 bases, the J end by 4 bases, with 20 bases between. The CDR3 sequence is 16 residues long. The germline V gene has CDR1 SEHNR and CDR2 FQNEAQ (reference sequence). CDR3 in DNA: TGTGCCAGCAGTTTTAGGACTGAGTTCAGCGCAGATACGCAGTATTTT. Translation gives CASSFRTEFSADTQYF.

The chain combines TRBV28 with TRBJ2-1, with TRBD2 matching 11 bases. V lost 5 bases and J lost 10; bases outside the gene matches: 10. CDR1 is MDHEN, CDR2 SYDVKM, per germline. This CDR3 has 15 residues. DNA of the CDR3: TGTGCCAGCAGTCCTACTCTAGCGGGAGGCCCCGAGCAGTTCTTC. This codes for CASSPTLAGGPEQFF.

This clone was seen only a few times. The chain links TRBV7-9 to TRBJ2-3, with TRBD1 as a possible D gene (7 bases). Germline CDR1 reads SEHNR; CDR2 reads FQNEAQ (reference sequence). This CDR3 is built from 16 residues. V lost 2 bases and J 0 bases, leaving 12 bases between the germline ends. The CDR3 sequence: CASSLRRDRSTDTQYF. In DNA form, the CDR3 reads TGTGCCAGCAGCTTACGGAGGGACAGAAGCACAGATACGCAGTATTTT.

This clone has just a few counts. The chain carries TRBV4-1 and TRBJ2-7; 7 bases line up with TRBD1. Germline V gene data show CDR1 as MGHRA and CDR2 as YSYEKL. The CDR3 spans 16 residues. The V segment lost 1 base and the J segment 4 bases; nucleotides outside the gene matches: 10. The CDR3, as DNA: TGCGCCAGCAGCCAAGTTGGGGTCAGGGGGATTTACGAGCAGTACTTC. Protein: CASSQVGVRGIYEQYF.

The V and J genes are TRBV4-1 and TRBJ1-5; 12 bases map to TRBD1. From germline, CDR1 is MGHRA and CDR2 YSYEKL. V dropped 3 bases and J dropped 5; count of bases not matched to a gene: 11. This CDR3 contains 18 residues. DNA of the CDR3: TGCGCCAGCAGCCACCATAACGACCGGGACAGGGGGCATCAGCCCCAGCATTTT. This codes for CASSHHNDRDRGHQPQHF.

V and J are TRBV7-2 and TRBJ1-3; D remains unclear. V lost 5 bases to trimming and J lost 0 bases, with 14 bases between them. The CDR3 extends over 16 amino acids. Germline loops: CDR1 SGHTA, CDR2 FQGNSA. CDR3 sequence: CASSPRLLSSGNTIYF. Here the CDR3 DNA reads TGTGCCAGCAGCCCCCGGTTACTGTCCTCTGGAAACACCATATATTTT.

This chain joins TRBV27 and TRBJ2-1, with D unresolved. Germline CDR1 reads MNHEY; CDR2 reads SMNVEV (reference sequence). This CDR3 contains 13 residues. Trimming took 4 bases from V and 0 from J, leaving 4 bases between them. In nucleotides, the CDR3 is TGTGCCAGCAGTTCGAGCTCCTACAATGAGCAGTTCTTC. Amino acid sequence: CASSSSSYNEQFF.

This chain connects TRBV5-1 to TRBJ2-1; D might be TRBD1 (6 bases). Germline CDR1 reads SGHRS; CDR2 reads YFSETQ. The germline V and J ends were trimmed by 0 bases and 5 bases, with 9 bases remaining between them. The CDR3 loop spans 14 amino acids. Here the CDR3 DNA reads TGCGCCAGCAGCTTGGGCAGGGGTCACAATGAGCAGTTCTTC. Protein sequence: CASSLGRGHNEQFF.

The CDR3: CASSGGTGYNEQFF. The CDR3 region has the DNA TGTGCCAGCAGTGGGGGGACAGGATACAATGAGCAGTTCTTC. The chain has TRBV2 and TRBJ2-1, with 8 bases fitting TRBD1. The V and J ends lost 4 bases and 4 bases, in that order; junction bases with no gene match: 3. Germline V CDR1 and CDR2: SNHLY, FYNNEI. The length of the CDR3 is 14 residues.

V and J are TRBV10-3 and TRBJ2-5; TRBD1 aligns across 9 bases. Gene TRBJ2-7 matches the end of the DNA better, so the J call may be wrong. The CDR3 sequence is 18 residues long. Looked up from germline, CDR1 is ENHRY and CDR2 is SYGVKD. The CDR3 nucleotides are TGTGCCATCAGTGAGTATGGGGTGGACAGGGGAAGCTCCTACGAGCAGTACTTC. Its protein is CAISEYGVDRGSSYEQYF.

In its sample, this clone was seen once. This CDR3 reads CSAAVGDIQYF. The CDR3 region has the DNA TGCAGTGCCGCCGTCGGGGACATTCAGTACTTC. The rearrangement links TRBV20-1 to TRBJ2-4, with D tentatively TRBD2 (5 bases). There are 11 residues in the CDR3. Trimming removed 6 bases at V and 8 bases at J, with 11 bases between. Germline V gives CDR1 DFQATT, CDR2 SNEGSKA (reference sequence).

The V gene is TRBV5-1, the J gene TRBJ1-1; maybe TRBD1 (6 bases). V lost 3 bases, J lost 5 bases, and 14 bases lay in between. This CDR3 contains 14 residues. The germline CDR1 and CDR2 sequences are SGHRS and YFSETQ. CDR3 amino acids: CASSSTTGWTEAFF. The DNA for the CDR3 is TGCGCCAGCAGCTCGACGACAGGTTGGACTGAAGCTTTCTTT.

V usage is TRBV19 and J usage is TRBJ2-1, with D hard to call. Germline V gene sequence: CDR1 LNHDA, CDR2 SQIVND (reference sequence). CDR3 length: 11 residues. V was cut by 7 bases and J by 6 bases, with 7 bases left in between. For the CDR3, the DNA is TGTGCCAGTACTAGTTTCAATGAGCAGTTCTTC. This translates into CASTSFNEQFF.

The rearrangement uses TRBV18 and TRBJ1-5, with D unclear. The CDR3 sequence is 14 residues long. The V and J ends lost 0 bases and 0 bases respectively, with 3 bases between them. Germline V lookup: CDR1 KGHSH, CDR2 LQKENI. The CDR3 reads CASSPPSSNQPQHF. The CDR3 DNA sequence: TGTGCCAGCTCACCACCCAGTAGCAATCAGCCCCAGCATTTT.

The V call is TRBV28, the J call TRBJ2-2; D is ambiguous. The germline V and J ends were trimmed by 7 bases and 2 bases, with 8 bases remaining between them. The length of the CDR3 is 13 residues. CDR1 is MDHEN and CDR2 is SYDVKM in the germline V gene. CDR3 protein: CASTQINTGELFF. DNA for the CDR3: TGTGCCAGCACCCAGATCAACACCGGGGAGCTGTTTTTT.

The chain links TRBV6-6 to TRBJ2-1; 8 nucleotides align to TRBD2. The CDR3 totals 16 residues. Germline loops: CDR1 MNHNY, CDR2 SVGAGI (reference sequence). The V segment lost 4 bases and the J segment 0 bases; nucleotides outside the gene matches: 5. In DNA, the CDR3 is TGTGCCAGCAGTTCCTGGACTAGCCCCTCCTACAATGAGCAGTTCTTC. This sequence encodes CASSSWTSPSYNEQFF.

This clone was detected once. This chain connects TRBV18 to TRBJ2-5, with 12 bases lining up with TRBD1. CDR3 length equals 15 residues. Germline CDR1 and CDR2: KGHSH and LQKENI. V gave up 4 bases and J gave up 4 bases; unmatched junction bases: 4. CDR3 loop: CASSLGQGAPETQYF. The CDR3, as DNA: TGTGCCAGCTCACTGGGACAGGGGGCTCCAGAGACCCAGTACTTC.

The chain links TRBV5-4 to TRBJ2-7; D is unresolved. CDR3 length equals 13 residues. Trimming removed 2 bases from V and 3 bases from J, with 9 bases in between. Germline values: CDR1 SGHNT, CDR2 YYREEE (reference sequence). The CDR3 DNA reads as TGTGCCAGCAGCTTTTCCCCCTACTACGAGCAGTACTTC. It specifies CASSFSPYYEQYF.

The V and J genes are TRBV6-6 and TRBJ2-1; 8 bases line up with TRBD2. V was clipped by 4 bases and J by 8 bases; unmatched bases: 4. CDR3 length: 13 residues. Looked up from germline, CDR1 is MNHNY and CDR2 is SVGAGI (reference sequence). The CDR3 DNA sequence: TGTGCCAGCAGTTTTCGGGGGGGTTATGAGCAGTTCTTC. This translates into CASSFRGGYEQFF.

This clone has just a few counts. The CDR3 region has the DNA TGTGCCAGCAGTCACGGGACAGGAGACCACGCGAACACCGGGGAGCTGTTTTTT. Translated, it gives CASSHGTGDHANTGELFF. This sequence joins TRBV27 and TRBJ2-2, with TRBD1 matching 8 bases. The CDR3 covers 18 residues. V was pared by 5 bases and J by 0 bases, with 11 bases of the junction left unmatched. CDR1 MNHEY and CDR2 SMNVEV come from the germline V gene (reference sequence).

This clone was recorded a few times. V is TRBV7-9 and J is TRBJ2-2; TRBD1 matches at 7 bases. The V segment lost 5 bases and the J segment 1 base; nucleotides outside the gene matches: 7. Germline CDR1 reads SEHNR; CDR2 reads FQNEAQ (reference sequence). CDR3 length: 16 amino acids. In nucleotides, the CDR3 is TGTGCCAGCAGCAGAGGGGGCGCGGGGAACACCGGGGAGCTGTTTTTT. It encodes CASSRGGAGNTGELFF.

This clone was picked up one time. J is TRBJ2-5 and V is TRBV6-5; tentatively, D is TRBD2 (5 bases). CDR3 length: 15 amino acids. The V end lost 1 base, the J end lost 5 bases, and 14 bases lay between the germline ends. CDR1 and CDR2 from the germline V gene are MNHEY and SVGAGI. Here the CDR3 reads CASSYYVGVRETQYF. CDR3 bases: TGTGCCAGCAGTTACTATGTGGGAGTGCGGGAGACCCAGTACTTC.

V is TRBV29-1 and J is TRBJ2-2; TRBD2 matches at 16 bases. The trim removed 6 bases at V and 7 bases at J, leaving 5 bases unmatched. Per germline, CDR1 SQVTM and CDR2 ANQGSEA. CDR3 length equals 15 residues. In nucleotides, the CDR3 is TGCAGCGTAGGGACTAGCGGGAGGGCCCACGGGGAGCTGTTTTTT. Translation: CSVGTSGRAHGELFF.

This chain connects TRBV28 to TRBJ2-2; perhaps TRBD2 as D (6 bases). Germline CDR1 and CDR2: MDHEN and SYDVKM. This CDR3 contains 15 residues. The V end was cut by 8 bases, the J end by 6 bases, with 19 bases between. The CDR3 protein is CASRWSGGKAGELFF. The CDR3 DNA is TGTGCCAGCCGCTGGTCTGGGGGGAAGGCCGGGGAGCTGTTTTTT.

The V and J genes are TRBV19 and TRBJ1-4, with D hard to call. The V end was cut by 1 base, the J end by 8 bases, with 8 bases between. Germline CDR1 and CDR2: LNHDA and SQIVND (reference sequence). CDR3 length: 13 amino acids. CDR3 residues: CASSIGREEKLFF. CDR3 coding DNA: TGTGCCAGTAGTATAGGACGGGAAGAAAAACTGTTTTTT. The variable domain in full, completed from reference TRBV19 and TRBJ1-4, reads DGGITQSPKYLFRKEGQNVTLSCEQNLNHDAMYWYRQDPGQGLRLIYYSQIVNDFQKGDIAEGYSVSREKKESFPLTVTSAQKNPTAFYLCASSIGREEKLFFGSGTQLSVL.